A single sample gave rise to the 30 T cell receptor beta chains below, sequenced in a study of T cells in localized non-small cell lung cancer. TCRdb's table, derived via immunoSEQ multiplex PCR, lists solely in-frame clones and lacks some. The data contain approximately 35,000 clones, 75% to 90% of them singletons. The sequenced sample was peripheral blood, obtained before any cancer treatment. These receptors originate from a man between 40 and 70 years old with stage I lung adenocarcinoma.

Here the CDR3 reads CASSPGTNYEQYF. CDR3 in DNA: TGTGCCAGCAGTCCCGGGACCAACTACGAGCAGTACTTC. This chain joins TRBV6-1 and TRBJ2-7, with D perhaps matching TRBD1 or TRBD2 (5 bases each). The V gene lost 5 bases and the J gene lost 3 bases, with 11 bases spanning the gap. This CDR3 has 13 residues. Germline loops: CDR1 MNHNS, CDR2 SASEGT.

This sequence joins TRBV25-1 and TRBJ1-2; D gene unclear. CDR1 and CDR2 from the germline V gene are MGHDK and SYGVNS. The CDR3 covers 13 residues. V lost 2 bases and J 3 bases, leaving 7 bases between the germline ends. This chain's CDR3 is CASSEGKDYGYTF. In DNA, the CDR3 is TGTGCCAGCAGTGAAGGGAAGGACTATGGCTACACCTTC.

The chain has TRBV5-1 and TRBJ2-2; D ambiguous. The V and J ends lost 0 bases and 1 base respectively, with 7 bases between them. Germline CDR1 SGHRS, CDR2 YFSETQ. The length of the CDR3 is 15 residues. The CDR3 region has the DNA TGCGCCAGCAGCTTGGACACCCGGAACACCGGGGAGCTGTTTTTT. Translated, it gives CASSLDTRNTGELFF.

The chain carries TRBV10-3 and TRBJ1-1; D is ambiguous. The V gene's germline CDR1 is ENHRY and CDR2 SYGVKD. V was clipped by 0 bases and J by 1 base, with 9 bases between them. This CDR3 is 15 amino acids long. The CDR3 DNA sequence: TGTGCCATCAGTGAGTCTGTTCAGTCGAACACTGAAGCTTTCTTT. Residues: CAISESVQSNTEAFF.

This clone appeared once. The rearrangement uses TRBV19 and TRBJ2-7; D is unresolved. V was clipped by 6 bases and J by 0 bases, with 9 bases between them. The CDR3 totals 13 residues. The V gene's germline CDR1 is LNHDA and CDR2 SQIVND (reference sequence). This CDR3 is CASSESASYEQYF. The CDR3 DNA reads TGTGCCAGTAGCGAGTCGGCCTCCTACGAGCAGTACTTC.

Here the CDR3 reads CASSEGGDPTYEQYF. CDR3 bases: TGTGCCAGCAGTGAAGGGGGTGATCCCACCTACGAGCAGTACTTC. This chain connects TRBV2 to TRBJ2-5; D is uncertain. The last part of the DNA fits TRBJ2-7 better; the J call may be wrong. Per the germline V gene, CDR1 is SNHLY and CDR2 is FYNNEI. This CDR3 region has 15 residues.

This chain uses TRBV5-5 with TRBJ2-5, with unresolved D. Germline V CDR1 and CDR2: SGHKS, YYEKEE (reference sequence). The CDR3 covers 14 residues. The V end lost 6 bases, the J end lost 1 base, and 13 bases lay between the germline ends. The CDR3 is CASIPEYSQETQYF. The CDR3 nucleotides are TGTGCCAGCATCCCCGAATACAGCCAAGAGACCCAGTACTTC.

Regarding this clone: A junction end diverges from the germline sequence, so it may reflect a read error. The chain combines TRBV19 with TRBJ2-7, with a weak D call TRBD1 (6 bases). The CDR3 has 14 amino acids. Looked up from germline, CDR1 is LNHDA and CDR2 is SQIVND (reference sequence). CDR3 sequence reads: CASSIRGQPIQQYF. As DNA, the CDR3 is TGTGCCAGCAGTATTAGGGGACAACCGATCCAGCAGTACTTC.

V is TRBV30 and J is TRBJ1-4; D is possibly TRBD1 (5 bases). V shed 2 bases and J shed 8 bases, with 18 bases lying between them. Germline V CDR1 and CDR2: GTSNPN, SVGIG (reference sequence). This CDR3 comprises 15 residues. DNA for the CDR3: TGTGCCTGGAGTCCCAACCGACAGTTCCCAGAAAAACTGTTTTTT. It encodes CAWSPNRQFPEKLFF.

CDR3 in DNA: TGCGCCAGCAGTGAGTCGGGGGGGTCACCCCTCCACTTT. Translated: CASSESGGSPLHF. This chain links TRBV10-2 with TRBJ1-6; weak D call: TRBD1 (5 bases). CDR3 length equals 13 residues. Germline V gives CDR1 WSHSY, CDR2 SAAADI. V lost 0 bases, J lost 10 bases, and 7 bases lay in between.

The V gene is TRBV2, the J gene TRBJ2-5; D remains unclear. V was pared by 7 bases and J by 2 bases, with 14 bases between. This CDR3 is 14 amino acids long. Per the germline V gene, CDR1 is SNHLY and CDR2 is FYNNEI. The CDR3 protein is CASKASRSQETQYF. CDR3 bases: TGTGCCAGCAAAGCCTCCCGGTCGCAAGAGACCCAGTACTTC.

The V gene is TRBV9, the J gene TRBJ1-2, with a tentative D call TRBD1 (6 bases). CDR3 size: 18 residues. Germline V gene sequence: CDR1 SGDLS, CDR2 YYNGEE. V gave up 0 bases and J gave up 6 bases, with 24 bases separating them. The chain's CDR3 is CASSVATGTPTTVHGYTF. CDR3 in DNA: TGTGCCAGCAGCGTAGCTACGGGGACACCTACAACCGTGCATGGCTACACCTTC.

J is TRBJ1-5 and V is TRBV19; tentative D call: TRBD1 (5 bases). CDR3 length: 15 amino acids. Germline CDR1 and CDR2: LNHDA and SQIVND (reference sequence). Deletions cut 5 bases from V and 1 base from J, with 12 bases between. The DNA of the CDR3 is TGTGCCAGTAGTGTATCGTGGGACAGCAATCAGCCCCAGCATTTT. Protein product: CASSVSWDSNQPQHF. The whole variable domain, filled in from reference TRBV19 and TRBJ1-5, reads DGGITQSPKYLFRKEGQNVTLSCEQNLNHDAMYWYRQDPGQGLRLIYYSQIVNDFQKGDIAEGYSVSREKKESFPLTVTSAQKNPTAFYLCASSVSWDSNQPQHFGDGTRLSIL.

CDR3 amino acids: CASSAWDSPYEQYF. In DNA form, the CDR3 reads TGTGCCAGCAGTGCCTGGGACAGTCCCTACGAGCAGTACTTC. V and J are TRBV27 and TRBJ2-7; TRBD1 agrees at 7 bases. V was clipped by 5 bases and J by 2 bases; unmatched bases: 6. Germline CDR1 and CDR2: MNHEY and SMNVEV (reference sequence). The CDR3 runs to 14 residues.

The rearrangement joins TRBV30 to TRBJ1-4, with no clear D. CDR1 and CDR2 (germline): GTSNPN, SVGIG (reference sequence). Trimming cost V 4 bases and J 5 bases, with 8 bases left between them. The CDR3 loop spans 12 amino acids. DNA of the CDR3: TGTGCCTGGACTACGGCAAATGAAAAACTGTTTTTT. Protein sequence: CAWTTANEKLFF.

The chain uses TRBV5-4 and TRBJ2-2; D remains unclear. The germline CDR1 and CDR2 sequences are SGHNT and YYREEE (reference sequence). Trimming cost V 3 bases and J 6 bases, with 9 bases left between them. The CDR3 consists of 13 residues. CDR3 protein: CASSSTGAGELFF. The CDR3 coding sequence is TGTGCCAGCAGCTCCACCGGCGCCGGGGAGCTGTTTTTT.

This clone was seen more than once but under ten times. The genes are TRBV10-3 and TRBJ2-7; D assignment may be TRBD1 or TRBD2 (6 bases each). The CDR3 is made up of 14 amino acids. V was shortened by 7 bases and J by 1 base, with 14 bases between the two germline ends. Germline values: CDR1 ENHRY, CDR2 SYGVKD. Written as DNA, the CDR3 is TGTGCCATCAACAAGGGGGGACGGTCCTACGAGCAGTACTTC. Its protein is CAINKGGRSYEQYF.

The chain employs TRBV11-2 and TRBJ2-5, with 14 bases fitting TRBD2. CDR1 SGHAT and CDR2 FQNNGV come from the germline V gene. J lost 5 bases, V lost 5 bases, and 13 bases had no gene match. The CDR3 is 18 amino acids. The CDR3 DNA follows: TGTGCCAGCAGCCATCGACTAGCGGGGGGGCTCAGTCCGGAGACCCAGTACTTC. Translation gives CASSHRLAGGLSPETQYF.

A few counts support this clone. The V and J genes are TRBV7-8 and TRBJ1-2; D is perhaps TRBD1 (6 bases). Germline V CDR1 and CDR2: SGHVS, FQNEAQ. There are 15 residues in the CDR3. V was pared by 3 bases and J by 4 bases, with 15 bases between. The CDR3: CASSLGPGESYGYTF. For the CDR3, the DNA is TGTGCCAGCAGCTTGGGCCCAGGGGAGAGCTATGGCTACACCTTC.

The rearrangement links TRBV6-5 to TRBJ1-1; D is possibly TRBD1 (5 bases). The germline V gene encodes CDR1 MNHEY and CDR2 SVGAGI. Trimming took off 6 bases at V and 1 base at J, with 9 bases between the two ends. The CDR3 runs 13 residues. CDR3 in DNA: TGTGCCAGCAGACTTACAGGGAACACTGAAGCTTTCTTT. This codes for CASRLTGNTEAFF.

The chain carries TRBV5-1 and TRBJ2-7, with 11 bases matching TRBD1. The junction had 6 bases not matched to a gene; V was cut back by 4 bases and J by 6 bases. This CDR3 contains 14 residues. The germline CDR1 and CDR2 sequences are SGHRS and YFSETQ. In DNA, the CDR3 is TGCGCCAGCAGCGGGACAGGGGGTTCTCTCGAGCAGTACTTC. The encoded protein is CASSGTGGSLEQYF.

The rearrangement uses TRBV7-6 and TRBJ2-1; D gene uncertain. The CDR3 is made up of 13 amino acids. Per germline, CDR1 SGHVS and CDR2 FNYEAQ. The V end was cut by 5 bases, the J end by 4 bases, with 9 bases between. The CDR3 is CASSPAPYNEQFF. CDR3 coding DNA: TGTGCCAGCAGCCCGGCTCCTTACAATGAGCAGTTCTTC.

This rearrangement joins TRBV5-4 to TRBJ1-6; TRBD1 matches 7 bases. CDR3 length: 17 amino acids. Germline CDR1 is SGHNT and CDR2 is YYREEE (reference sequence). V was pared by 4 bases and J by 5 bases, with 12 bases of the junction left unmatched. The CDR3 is CASSATQTGWDNSPLHF. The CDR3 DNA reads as TGTGCCAGCAGCGCAACACAGACAGGGTGGGATAATTCACCCCTCCACTTT.

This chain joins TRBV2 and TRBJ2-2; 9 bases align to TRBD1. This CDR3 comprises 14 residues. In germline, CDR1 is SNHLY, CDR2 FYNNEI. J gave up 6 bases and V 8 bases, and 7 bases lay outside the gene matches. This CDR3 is CASARDRVPGELFF. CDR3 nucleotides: TGTGCCAGCGCCCGGGACAGGGTTCCCGGGGAGCTGTTTTTT.

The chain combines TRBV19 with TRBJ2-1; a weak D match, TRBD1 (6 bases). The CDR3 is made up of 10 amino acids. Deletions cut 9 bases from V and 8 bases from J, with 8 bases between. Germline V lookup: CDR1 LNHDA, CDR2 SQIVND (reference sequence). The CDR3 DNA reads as TGTGCCAGCGGGACATATGAGCAGTTCTTC. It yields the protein CASGTYEQFF.

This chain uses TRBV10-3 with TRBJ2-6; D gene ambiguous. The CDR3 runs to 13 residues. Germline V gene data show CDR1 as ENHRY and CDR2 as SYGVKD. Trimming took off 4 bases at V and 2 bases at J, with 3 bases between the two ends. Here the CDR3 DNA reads TGTGCCATCAGTGCTGCTGGGGCCAACGTCCTGACTTTC. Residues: CAISAAGANVLTF.

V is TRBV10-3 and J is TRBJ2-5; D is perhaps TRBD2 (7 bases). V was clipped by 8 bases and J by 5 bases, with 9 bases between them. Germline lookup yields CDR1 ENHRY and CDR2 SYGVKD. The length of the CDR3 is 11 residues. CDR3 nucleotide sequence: TGTGCCATCGGGGGGGCTGAGACCCAGTACTTC. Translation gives CAIGGAETQYF.

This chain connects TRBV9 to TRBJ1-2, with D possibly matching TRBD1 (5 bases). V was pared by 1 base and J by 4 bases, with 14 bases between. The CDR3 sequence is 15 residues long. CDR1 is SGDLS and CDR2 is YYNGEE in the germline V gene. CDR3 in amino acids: CASSVFGQGGYGYTF. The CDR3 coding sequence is TGTGCCAGCAGCGTATTTGGGCAGGGCGGCTATGGCTACACCTTC.

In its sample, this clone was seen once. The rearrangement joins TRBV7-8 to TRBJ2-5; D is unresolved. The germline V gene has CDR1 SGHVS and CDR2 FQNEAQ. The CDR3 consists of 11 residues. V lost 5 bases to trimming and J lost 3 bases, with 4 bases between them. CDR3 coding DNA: TGTGCCAGCAGCCTTAAAGAGACCCAGTACTTC. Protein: CASSLKETQYF.

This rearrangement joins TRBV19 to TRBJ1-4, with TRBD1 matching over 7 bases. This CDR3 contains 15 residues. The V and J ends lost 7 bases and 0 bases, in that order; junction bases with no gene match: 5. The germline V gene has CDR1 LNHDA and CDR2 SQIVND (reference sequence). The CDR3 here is CASTRGQTTNEKLFF. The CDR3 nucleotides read TGTGCCAGTACCCGGGGACAGACAACTAATGAAAAACTGTTTTTT.